These 29 T cell receptor beta chains were sequenced from one sample in a study of T cell responses to AZD1222 COVID-19 vaccine. The assay was immunoSEQ multiplex PCR, and TCRdb's table has in-frame clones only and misses some. The sample contains 110,000 or so clones, about 87% of which appear only once. The sample consisted of peripheral blood, taken 28 days after the second AZD1222 dose. These receptors all come from an adult who received the AZD1222 COVID-19 vaccine.

The V and J genes are TRBV6-2 or TRBV6-3 and TRBJ1-3; no reliable D call. Trimming removed 5 bases from V and 0 bases from J, with 14 bases in between. Germline CDR1 and CDR2: MNHEY and SVGEGT. The CDR3 has 16 residues. This chain's CDR3 is CASSTIQEVSGNTIYF. CDR3 bases: TGTGCCAGCAGTACCATCCAGGAAGTCTCTGGAAACACCATATATTTT.

V gene TRBV5-1 combines with J gene TRBJ2-3; the D is unclear. Germline values: CDR1 SGHRS, CDR2 YFSETQ. Trimming cost V 4 bases and J 0 bases, with 9 bases left between them. This CDR3 contains 14 residues. The CDR3 DNA reads as TGCGCCAGCAGCGTCATGTCTAGCACAGATACGCAGTATTTT. Translated: CASSVMSSTDTQYF. Full variable domain (missing parts from reference TRBV5-1 and TRBJ2-3): KAGVTQTPRYLIKTRGQQVTLSCSPISGHRSVSWYQQTPGQGLQFLFEYFSETQRNKGNFPGRFSGRQFSNSRSEMNVSTLELGDSALYLCASSVMSSTDTQYFGPGTRLTVL.

The chain combines TRBV7-2 with TRBJ2-1; 9 nucleotides agree with TRBD2. V shed 5 bases and J 5 bases; nucleotides not matched to a gene: 10. This CDR3 is built from 16 residues. Germline V gene lookup returns CDR1 SGHTA and CDR2 FQGNSA. CDR3 DNA: TGTGCCAGCAGCCTCCGGGGTAGCGGGGGCGACAATGAGCAGTTCTTC. This gives the protein CASSLRGSGGDNEQFF.

This chain's CDR3 is CASSNRDGGWGYTF. CDR3 DNA: TGTGCCAGCAGCAACCGGGACGGGGGTTGGGGCTACACCTTC. The chain recombines TRBV7-8 with TRBJ1-2; perhaps TRBD1 as D (5 bases). The ends were cut back, 5 bases at V and 8 bases at J, with 18 bases in the middle. CDR1 and CDR2 (germline): SGHVS, FQNEAQ. This CDR3 has 14 amino acids.

The chain has TRBV28 and TRBJ1-1; the match to TRBD1 covers 9 bases. The V gene's germline CDR1 is MDHEN and CDR2 SYDVKM. The CDR3 runs to 14 residues. The ends lost 7 bases at V and 5 bases at J; junction bases unmatched: 8. The CDR3 sequence: CASKPGQGRTEAFF. For the CDR3, the DNA is TGTGCCAGCAAACCGGGACAGGGAAGGACTGAAGCTTTCTTT.

The rearrangement uses TRBV28 and TRBJ1-1; D call uncertain. The germline V and J ends were trimmed by 10 bases and 2 bases, with 14 bases remaining between them. The CDR3 contains 13 residues. The germline gives CDR1 MDHEN, CDR2 SYDVKM. The CDR3 nucleotides read TGTGCCACCCGGCCCCTGTCTAACACTGAAGCTTTCTTT. It encodes CATRPLSNTEAFF.

The chain uses TRBV6-5 and TRBJ1-3; D is ambiguous. There are 13 residues in the CDR3. Germline CDR1 reads MNHEY; CDR2 reads SVGAGI. Between the trimmed V and J ends, which lost 7 bases and 5 bases, there was a span of 12 bases. The CDR3 DNA follows: TGTGCCAGCATCCACCAGGAACGAAACACCATATATTTT. As protein: CASIHQERNTIYF.

The J gene is TRBJ2-5, the V gene TRBV7-2; unclear D gene. This CDR3 is 12 amino acids long. V was pared by 5 bases and J by 3 bases, with 7 bases between. Germline V gene data show CDR1 as SGHTA and CDR2 as FQGNSA. The CDR3 coding sequence is TGTGCCAGCAGCCACCCGAAAGAGACCCAGTACTTC. Amino acid sequence: CASSHPKETQYF. The variable domain in full, completed from reference TRBV7-2 and TRBJ2-5, reads GAGVSQSPSNKVTEKGKDVELRCDPISGHTALYWYRQSLGQGLEFLIYFQGNSAPDKSGLPSDRFSAERTGGSVSTLTIQRTQQEDSAVYLCASSHPKETQYFGPGTRLLVL.

The chain employs TRBV7-3 and TRBJ2-2; no clear D. The V end was cut by 3 bases, the J end by 2 bases, with 4 bases between. Germline loops: CDR1 SGHTA, CDR2 FQGTGA. The CDR3 consists of 13 residues. The CDR3 bases are TGTGCCAGCAGCTTGGGTAACACCGGGGAGCTGTTTTTT. Protein sequence: CASSLGNTGELFF.

V gene TRBV19 combines with J gene TRBJ2-2, with 7 bases that match TRBD1. Germline V gene sequence: CDR1 LNHDA, CDR2 SQIVND (reference sequence). CDR3 length: 17 amino acids. Trimming at V came to 5 bases and at J to 0 bases, leaving 9 bases not matched to a gene. CDR3 protein: CASSFFRDRANTGELFF. The CDR3 DNA sequence: TGTGCCAGTAGTTTCTTCCGGGACAGAGCGAACACCGGGGAGCTGTTTTTT.

Details on this clone: Within the sample, other DNA sequences also encode this same CDR3. The genes are TRBV6-5 and TRBJ1-5; TRBD1 matches at 9 bases. The ends lost 4 bases at V and 1 base at J; junction bases unmatched: 2. The CDR3 loop spans 15 amino acids. Germline-derived CDR1 and CDR2 are MNHEY and SVGAGI. The CDR3 bases are TGTGCCAGCAGTTTAGACAGGGGGAGCAATCAGCCCCAGCATTTT. Amino acids: CASSLDRGSNQPQHF.

This rearrangement joins TRBV7-2 to TRBJ1-5, with 8 bases matching TRBD1. Germline CDR1 reads SGHTA; CDR2 reads FQGNSA. The CDR3 is 15 residues long. The J segment lost 3 bases and the V segment lost 5 bases, leaving 6 bases of the junction unmatched. CDR3 coding DNA: TGTGCCAGCAGCAGGCGACAGGGGCTCAATCAGCCCCAGCATTTT. It is translated as CASSRRQGLNQPQHF.

The V call is TRBV20-1, the J call TRBJ1-5; D call uncertain. The germline V gene has CDR1 DFQATT and CDR2 SNEGSKA (reference sequence). The CDR3 is 14 amino acids. The V end lost 3 bases, the J end lost 0 bases, and 9 bases lay between the germline ends. CDR3 sequence (DNA): TGCAGTGCTAGTTCCGGCTTTAGCAATCAGCCCCAGCATTTT. Translated, it gives CSASSGFSNQPQHF.

The chain links TRBV7-8 to TRBJ1-4; D perhaps matches TRBD1 (5 bases). Trimming stripped 3 bases from V and 7 bases from J, with 9 bases between. CDR1 and CDR2 from the germline V gene are SGHVS and FQNEAQ. The CDR3 runs 13 residues. Here the CDR3 DNA reads TGTGCCAGCAGCTTCGGGGGTGGTGAAAAACTGTTTTTT. Protein product: CASSFGGGEKLFF.

This sequence joins TRBV18 and TRBJ2-1; 11 nucleotides agree with TRBD2. The CDR3 loop spans 15 amino acids. V shed 3 bases, J shed 6 bases, and the junction held 4 bases outside the gene matches. Germline V gene data show CDR1 as KGHSH and CDR2 as LQKENI. The CDR3 coding sequence is TGTGCCAGCTCACCGGGACTAGCGGTAGTCAATGAGCAGTTCTTC. Protein product: CASSPGLAVVNEQFF.

In this sample, this clone turned up once. CDR3 bases: TGTGCCAGCAGTTTCCCTACCGCCTCCTACGAGCAGTACTTC. It translates to CASSFPTASYEQYF. The rearrangement joins TRBV28 to TRBJ2-7; no clear D. The germline V gene encodes CDR1 MDHEN and CDR2 SYDVKM. The CDR3 contains 14 residues. V lost 3 bases, J lost 0 bases, and 9 bases lay in between.

The chain links TRBV11-2 to TRBJ2-1; no clear D. This CDR3 is built from 14 residues. Looked up from germline, CDR1 is SGHAT and CDR2 is FQNNGV. The ends were cut back, 4 bases at V and 2 bases at J, with 9 bases in the middle. The CDR3, as DNA: TGTGCCAGCAGCTCGCTGGGTCCCTACAATGAGCAGTTCTTC. It encodes CASSSLGPYNEQFF.

The rearrangement joins TRBV7-6 to TRBJ2-3; 7 bases are a match to TRBD2. Germline loops: CDR1 SGHVS, CDR2 FNYEAQ. Unmatched junction bases numbered 1, after V lost 1 base and J lost 0 bases. The CDR3 has 15 residues. The CDR3 reads CASSLEAGSTDTQYF. The CDR3 coding sequence is TGTGCCAGCAGCTTAGAAGCGGGGAGCACAGATACGCAGTATTTT.

This chain links TRBV2 with TRBJ1-2; possible D gene TRBD1, 6 bases. The CDR3 totals 13 residues. From germline, CDR1 is SNHLY and CDR2 FYNNEI. The V end was cut by 1 base, the J end by 8 bases, with 11 bases between. The DNA of the CDR3 is TGTGCCAGCAGTGAAGGGCAGGGGCGAGGCTACACCTTC. This translates into CASSEGQGRGYTF.

The chain links TRBV10-3 to TRBJ1-2; D may be TRBD1 (5 bases). This CDR3 comprises 16 residues. Trimming pared 4 bases from V and 2 bases from J, leaving 17 bases between. From germline, CDR1 is ENHRY and CDR2 SYGVKD. The CDR3: CAISVGSQGPNYGYTF. CDR3 nucleotide sequence: TGTGCCATCAGTGTCGGCAGCCAGGGCCCCAACTATGGCTACACCTTC.

V usage is TRBV5-1 and J usage is TRBJ1-4; tentatively, D is TRBD1 (6 bases). This CDR3 contains 17 residues. Germline lookup yields CDR1 SGHRS and CDR2 YFSETQ. The germline V and J ends were trimmed by 4 bases and 0 bases, with 16 bases remaining between them. The CDR3 DNA sequence: TGCGCCAGCAGCCGAAACAGGGCCCCCGCAACTAATGAAAAACTGTTTTTT. This encodes CASSRNRAPATNEKLFF. The entire variable domain, with the rest obtained from reference TRBV5-1 and TRBJ1-4, is as follows: KAGVTQTPRYLIKTRGQQVTLSCSPISGHRSVSWYQQTPGQGLQFLFEYFSETQRNKGNFPGRFSGRQFSNSRSEMNVSTLELGDSALYLCASSRNRAPATNEKLFFGSGTQLSVL.

Here the CDR3 reads CASSLPGLAGNSYNEQFF. The CDR3 DNA reads as TGTGCCAGCAGTTTACCCGGACTAGCGGGGAACTCCTACAATGAGCAGTTCTTC. The chain uses TRBV28 and TRBJ2-1; 12 bases match TRBD2. Trimming removed 2 bases from V and 0 bases from J; junction bases left unmatched: 5. Looked up from germline, CDR1 is MDHEN and CDR2 is SYDVKM. This CDR3 is built from 18 residues.

The chain employs TRBV6-5 and TRBJ1-5; 7 positions match TRBD1. The CDR3 sequence is 15 residues long. The germline V gene encodes CDR1 MNHEY and CDR2 SVGAGI. V dropped 6 bases and J dropped 2; count of bases not matched to a gene: 7. CDR3 region: CASRGTGEGNQPQHF. CDR3 DNA sequence: TGTGCCAGCAGGGGAACAGGGGAGGGCAATCAGCCCCAGCATTTT.

The gene calls are TRBV5-4 and TRBJ2-7; a possible D gene is TRBD1 (5 bases). Trimming took off 0 bases at V and 7 bases at J, with 14 bases between the two ends. The CDR3 length is 14 residues. Per germline, CDR1 SGHNT and CDR2 YYREEE (reference sequence). The CDR3 region is CASSLEGPLREQYF. CDR3 DNA sequence: TGTGCCAGCAGCTTGGAGGGGCCCCTTCGGGAGCAGTACTTC.

The V and J genes are TRBV4-3 and TRBJ2-7; 10 bases line up with TRBD1. The CDR3 contains 15 residues. V shed 4 bases and J 3 bases; nucleotides not matched to a gene: 6. Germline CDR1 reads LGHNA; CDR2 reads YSLEER. CDR3 protein: CASSRETGGYYEQYF. DNA of the CDR3: TGCGCCAGCAGCCGAGAGACAGGGGGCTACTACGAGCAGTACTTC.

The genes are TRBV7-8 and TRBJ1-4; D not resolved. V gave up 2 bases and J gave up 6 bases, with 7 bases separating them. CDR1 is SGHVS and CDR2 is FQNEAQ in the germline V gene. The CDR3 is made up of 13 amino acids. CDR3 region: CASSLYGDEKLFF. The CDR3 nucleotides read TGTGCCAGCAGCTTATACGGCGATGAAAAACTGTTTTTT. Together with reference TRBV7-8 and TRBJ1-4, the CDR3 gives the full variable domain: GAGVSQSPRYKVAKRGQDVALRCDPISGHVSLFWYQQALGQGPEFLTYFQNEAQLDKSGLPSDRFFAERPEGSVSTLKIQRTQQEDSAVYLCASSLYGDEKLFFGSGTQLSVL.

This clone has only a few counts. The CDR3 DNA reads as TGCGCCAGCAGCCTGGGGGCGTCGGGCAATCAGCCCCAGCATTTT. The encoded protein is CASSLGASGNQPQHF. The chain links TRBV4-3 to TRBJ1-5, with a possible D match to TRBD1 (6 bases). This CDR3 region has 15 residues. V lost 4 bases to trimming and J lost 2 bases, with 12 bases between them. Per the germline V gene, CDR1 is LGHNA and CDR2 is YSLEER.

This rearrangement joins TRBV6-4 to TRBJ1-3; D call uncertain. Per germline, CDR1 MRHNA and CDR2 SNTAGT. The CDR3 is 13 amino acids. Between the trimmed V and J ends, which lost 4 bases and 3 bases, there was a span of 7 bases. The CDR3 DNA sequence: TGTGCCAGCAGTGTCATCCATGGAAACACCATATATTTT. Translated: CASSVIHGNTIYF.

The rearrangement uses TRBV2 and TRBJ2-3; TRBD2 aligns across 9 bases. V gave up 0 bases and J gave up 0 bases; unmatched junction bases: 4. The CDR3 loop spans 17 amino acids. Germline CDR1 is SNHLY and CDR2 is FYNNEI. The chain's CDR3 is CASSEAWLAGSTDTQYF. The DNA for the CDR3 is TGTGCCAGCAGTGAAGCGTGGCTAGCGGGGAGCACAGATACGCAGTATTTT. The full variable domain, with the rest looked up from reference TRBV2 and TRBJ2-3, is EPEVTQTPSHQVTQMGQEVILRCVPISNHLYFYWYRQILGQKVEFLVSFYNNEISEKSEIFDDQFSVERPDGSNFTLKIRSTKLEDSAMYFCASSEAWLAGSTDTQYFGPGTRLTVL.